These 8 T cell receptor beta chains were sequenced from one sample in a study of control samples from healthy donors and cancer patients. Repertoires were generated with immunoSEQ multiplex PCR, while TCRdb's copy carries only in-frame clones and drops some. The sample consists of more than 100,000 clones, roughly 90% of them appearing once. The specimen was blood. The receptors here all came from a woman aged 18-29 years in good health.

The table lists this clone with a count of one. The chain carries TRBV20-1 and TRBJ2-5, with D possibly TRBD1 on 6 matching bases. Germline CDR1 and CDR2: DFQATT and SNEGSKA (reference sequence). The V end was cut by 3 bases, the J end by 0 bases, with 17 bases between. The CDR3 has 16 amino acids. The CDR3 is CSASPPTGTYQETQYF. DNA of the CDR3: TGCAGTGCTAGTCCCCCGACAGGCACTTACCAAGAGACCCAGTACTTC.

The chain recombines TRBV5-1 with TRBJ2-5, with 9 bases identical to TRBD2. Germline trimming cut 5 bases from V and 7 bases from J; bases unmatched to any gene: 12. CDR1 SGHRS and CDR2 YFSETQ come from the germline V gene. The CDR3 covers 15 residues. This chain's CDR3 is CASSTQERGVGTQYF. CDR3 DNA: TGCGCCAGCAGTACGCAGGAGCGGGGGGTGGGGACCCAGTACTTC.

J is TRBJ2-7 and V is TRBV7-2; D may be TRBD1 or TRBD2 (6 bases each). CDR1 is SGHTA, CDR2 FQGNSA, per germline. V lost 5 bases to trimming and J lost 5 bases, with 16 bases between them. This CDR3 is built from 14 residues. The DNA of the CDR3 is TGTGCCAGCAGCCCCAGGTGGGGGGACAACGAGCAGTACTTC. Its protein product is CASSPRWGDNEQYF.

The V and J genes are TRBV7-8 and TRBJ2-2, with a weak D call TRBD1 (6 bases). Per germline, CDR1 SGHVS and CDR2 FQNEAQ. Trimming left V 5 bases short and J 4 bases short, with 14 bases between. The CDR3 runs 15 residues. In DNA form, the CDR3 reads TGTGCCAGCAGCCCGAAGGGGGTTGGCACCGGGGAGCTGTTTTTT. Its protein is CASSPKGVGTGELFF. Complete variable domain (other parts from reference TRBV7-8 and TRBJ2-2): GAGVSQSPRYKVAKRGQDVALRCDPISGHVSLFWYQQALGQGPEFLTYFQNEAQLDKSGLPSDRFFAERPEGSVSTLKIQRTQQEDSAVYLCASSPKGVGTGELFFGEGSRLTVL.

The chain combines TRBV5-1 with TRBJ1-4; no firm D call. This CDR3 contains 14 residues. V was trimmed by 1 base and J by 5 bases, leaving 9 bases between them. Germline CDR1 and CDR2: SGHRS and YFSETQ. This CDR3 is CASSLTQPNEKLFF. The DNA of the CDR3 is TGCGCCAGCAGCTTGACACAGCCCAATGAAAAACTGTTTTTT. Filled out from reference TRBV5-1 and TRBJ1-4, the complete variable domain reads KAGVTQTPRYLIKTRGQQVTLSCSPISGHRSVSWYQQTPGQGLQFLFEYFSETQRNKGNFPGRFSGRQFSNSRSEMNVSTLELGDSALYLCASSLTQPNEKLFFGSGTQLSVL.

The V gene is TRBV7-2, the J gene TRBJ2-1, with D hard to call. This CDR3 spans 13 amino acids. Trimming left V 6 bases short and J 7 bases short, with 13 bases between. Germline CDR1 SGHTA, CDR2 FQGNSA. CDR3 sequence (DNA): TGTGCCAGCAGGGAGACGTCCAAAAATGAGCAGTTCTTC. It translates to CASRETSKNEQFF.

This chain connects TRBV20-1 to TRBJ2-5; D gene ambiguous. Germline V CDR1 and CDR2: DFQATT, SNEGSKA (reference sequence). V was shortened by 3 bases and J by 5 bases, with 7 bases between the two germline ends. The CDR3 runs 11 residues. The CDR3 protein is CSASPGETQYF. The DNA of the CDR3 is TGCAGTGCTAGTCCCGGGGAGACCCAGTACTTC.

The chain couples TRBV6-1 to TRBJ2-1; 9 bases are shared with TRBD1. Germline V lookup: CDR1 MNHNS, CDR2 SASEGT. This CDR3 is built from 16 residues. After removal of 2 bases from V and 2 bases from J, the junction contained 4 bases not matched to a gene. The CDR3 nucleotides read TGTGCCAGCAGTGAAATGGGACAGGGTCCCTACAATGAGCAGTTCTTC. Protein product: CASSEMGQGPYNEQFF.